Presented here are 27 T cell receptor beta chains from one specimen sequenced in a study of blood T cell repertoires in COVID-19. Produced via immunoSEQ multiplex PCR; TCRdb's table is partial and in-frame only. The profile shows about 99,000 clones, roughly 80% of them singletons. Material for sequencing was peripheral blood. The receptors here all came from a man older than 75 with COVID-19, enrolled during active disease.

V is TRBV7-3 and J is TRBJ1-5, with no clear D. Looked up from germline, CDR1 is SGHTA and CDR2 is FQGTGA. This CDR3 has 15 residues. V was shortened by 2 bases and J by 6 bases, with 14 bases between the two germline ends. CDR3 nucleotide sequence: TGTGCCAGCAGCTTATGGCGAGGCCCCAGTCAGCCCCAGCATTTT. It codes for CASSLWRGPSQPQHF.

The table lists this clone with a count of one. This sequence joins TRBV30 and TRBJ1-5, with D perhaps TRBD1 (5 bases). The germline V gene has CDR1 GTSNPN and CDR2 SVGIG (reference sequence). Trimming pared 0 bases from V and 3 bases from J, leaving 18 bases between. The CDR3 spans 17 residues. CDR3 bases: TGTGCCTGGAGTGTATCTGACGGGGGGAGGATCAATCAGCCCCAGCATTTT. This codes for CAWSVSDGGRINQPQHF.

This clone turned up a few times. This chain uses TRBV27 with TRBJ1-6, with 7 bases aligning to TRBD1. From germline, CDR1 is MNHEY and CDR2 SMNVEV (reference sequence). The CDR3 spans 16 residues. V gave up 6 bases and J gave up 2 bases; unmatched junction bases: 7. CDR3 DNA sequence: TGTGCCAGCAGACCCGACAGGGCAACCTATAATTCACCCCTCCACTTT. Its translation: CASRPDRATYNSPLHF.

In this sample, this clone turned up a few times. The rearrangement links TRBV15 to TRBJ1-3; D not certain. V dropped 0 bases and J dropped 5 bases, with 5 bases sitting between them. The CDR3 is 13 amino acids. CDR1 and CDR2 (germline): LNHNV, YYDKDF (reference sequence). CDR3: CATSRDPRNTIYF. CDR3 bases: TGTGCCACCAGCAGAGATCCTCGAAACACCATATATTTT.

V gene TRBV2 combines with J gene TRBJ1-1; TRBD1 matches at 8 bases. After removal of 6 bases from V and 0 bases from J, the junction contained 9 bases not matched to a gene. Germline CDR1 SNHLY, CDR2 FYNNEI. The CDR3 extends over 16 amino acids. The CDR3 DNA sequence: TGTGCCAGCAGATTAAGAGGACAGGGCCTGAACACTGAAGCTTTCTTT. Translation gives CASRLRGQGLNTEAFF. The complete variable domain, with remaining parts taken from reference TRBV2 and TRBJ1-1, reads EPEVTQTPSHQVTQMGQEVILRCVPISNHLYFYWYRQILGQKVEFLVSFYNNEISEKSEIFDDQFSVERPDGSNFTLKIRSTKLEDSAMYFCASRLRGQGLNTEAFFGQGTRLTVV.

The V gene is TRBV27, the J gene TRBJ1-4, with 7 bases aligning to TRBD1. The CDR3 loop spans 15 amino acids. Trimming removed 3 bases from V and 5 bases from J; junction bases left unmatched: 6. CDR1 is MNHEY and CDR2 is SMNVEV in the germline V gene (reference sequence). CDR3 sequence (DNA): TGTGCCAGCAGTTTCGGGGGACAGAGGAATGAAAAACTGTTTTTT. It translates to CASSFGGQRNEKLFF.

The CDR3 loop reads CASSTGNYGYTF. The CDR3 nucleotides are TGTGCCAGCAGTACAGGGAACTATGGCTACACCTTC. V gene TRBV12-3 or TRBV12-4 combines with J gene TRBJ1-2; a possible D gene is TRBD1 (6 bases). The CDR3 totals 12 residues. Trimming removed 5 bases from V and 2 bases from J, with 6 bases in between.

In DNA, the CDR3 is TGTGCCAGCACCCTTAGCGGAAATCTCGAAGAGACCCAGTACTTC. Its protein is CASTLSGNLEETQYF. The rearrangement uses TRBV28 and TRBJ2-5; TRBD2 might be the D (6 bases). Germline CDR1 reads MDHEN; CDR2 reads SYDVKM. CDR3 length: 15 residues. Trimming removed 7 bases from V and 3 bases from J, with 18 bases in between.

The V call is TRBV10-3, the J call TRBJ1-5, with 8 bases that match TRBD1. The J segment lost 1 base and the V segment lost 8 bases, leaving 10 bases of the junction unmatched. This CDR3 contains 16 residues. Germline-derived CDR1 and CDR2 are ENHRY and SYGVKD. This CDR3 is CAIGGTGDFSNQPQHF. The CDR3 nucleotides are TGTGCCATCGGCGGGACAGGCGACTTCAGCAATCAGCCCCAGCATTTT.

This chain connects TRBV5-1 to TRBJ1-4; D remains unclear. V was shortened by 0 bases and J by 1 base, with 4 bases between the two germline ends. CDR3 length: 14 residues. Looked up from germline, CDR1 is SGHRS and CDR2 is YFSETQ. The CDR3 DNA reads as TGCGCCAGCAGCTTGGGACAAACTAATGAAAAACTGTTTTTT. Amino acids: CASSLGQTNEKLFF.

The gene calls are TRBV4-3 and TRBJ1-2; D is unresolved. Deletions cut 1 base from V and 0 bases from J, with 15 bases between. The V gene's germline CDR1 is LGHNA and CDR2 YSLEER. The CDR3 covers 17 residues. For the CDR3, the DNA is TGCGCCAGCAGCCAAGGAGAAAACGAGATAGCTAACTATGGCTACACCTTC. This encodes CASSQGENEIANYGYTF.

The chain joins TRBV30 to TRBJ2-3, with TRBD2 matching 8 bases. V lost 4 bases and J lost 5; bases outside the gene matches: 8. The germline gives CDR1 GTSNPN, CDR2 SVGIG (reference sequence). The CDR3 loop spans 14 amino acids. CDR3 protein: CAWTRSGNGDTQYF. DNA for the CDR3: TGTGCCTGGACCCGTAGCGGGAATGGAGATACGCAGTATTTT.

This rearrangement joins TRBV19 to TRBJ1-5, with TRBD1 matching 8 bases. V lost 4 bases to trimming and J lost 9 bases; unmatched junction nucleotides: 11. Looked up from germline, CDR1 is LNHDA and CDR2 is SQIVND (reference sequence). The CDR3 covers 15 residues. CDR3 DNA sequence: TGTGCCAGTAGTACGACAGGGGCCGGTAATGTGCCCCAGCATTTT. It translates to CASSTTGAGNVPQHF.

This clone was counted a few times. This chain connects TRBV19 to TRBJ1-5, with 7 bases identical to TRBD1. Trimming removed 4 bases from V and 2 bases from J; junction bases left unmatched: 8. Germline lookup yields CDR1 LNHDA and CDR2 SQIVND (reference sequence). This CDR3 is built from 16 residues. The CDR3 nucleotides are TGTGCCAGTAGTACCCAGAACAGGGGTGGCAATCAGCCCCAGCATTTT. This gives the protein CASSTQNRGGNQPQHF. Filled out from reference TRBV19 and TRBJ1-5, the complete variable domain reads DGGITQSPKYLFRKEGQNVTLSCEQNLNHDAMYWYRQDPGQGLRLIYYSQIVNDFQKGDIAEGYSVSREKKESFPLTVTSAQKNPTAFYLCASSTQNRGGNQPQHFGDGTRLSIL.

This sequence joins TRBV2 and TRBJ2-5; D unclear. Germline lookup yields CDR1 SNHLY and CDR2 FYNNEI. Trimming left V 6 bases short and J 3 bases short, with 5 bases between. The CDR3 runs to 11 residues. CDR3 DNA: TGTGCCAGCAGGATAGAAGAGACCCAGTACTTC. The encoded protein is CASRIEETQYF.

The chain combines TRBV6-2 or TRBV6-3 with TRBJ2-3; D remains unclear. The germline V and J ends were trimmed by 3 bases and 4 bases, with 11 bases remaining between them. The CDR3 is made up of 14 amino acids. Germline V gene data show CDR1 as MNHEY and CDR2 as SVGEGT. This CDR3 reads CASSYPSVPDTQYF. CDR3 nucleotides: TGTGCCAGCAGTTATCCGTCAGTCCCAGATACGCAGTATTTT.

This clone has only a few counts. The chain carries TRBV30 and TRBJ2-7, with D perhaps matching TRBD2 (5 bases). CDR1 GTSNPN and CDR2 SVGIG come from the germline V gene (reference sequence). Trimming stripped 4 bases from V and 0 bases from J, with 16 bases between. This CDR3 has 15 residues. CDR3 protein: CAWTRHSALSYEQYF. The CDR3 bases are TGTGCCTGGACACGACATAGCGCACTCTCCTACGAGCAGTACTTC.

This sequence joins TRBV19 and TRBJ1-1; 8 bases are a match to TRBD1. V dropped 5 bases and J dropped 5; count of bases not matched to a gene: 10. CDR1 and CDR2 from the germline V gene are LNHDA and SQIVND (reference sequence). CDR3 length: 15 residues. CDR3 sequence: CASSPHGQGETEAFF. The CDR3 bases are TGTGCCAGTAGTCCACACGGACAGGGTGAAACTGAAGCTTTCTTT.

The V call is TRBV2, the J call TRBJ1-1; TRBD1 might be the D (5 bases). The CDR3 totals 15 residues. Germline V gene lookup returns CDR1 SNHLY and CDR2 FYNNEI. V gave up 4 bases and J gave up 1 base, with 13 bases separating them. CDR3 sequence reads: CASSGGGLPNTEAFF. In nucleotides, the CDR3 is TGTGCCAGCAGTGGGGGGGGACTTCCGAACACTGAAGCTTTCTTT.

The chain recombines TRBV5-1 with TRBJ2-7, with 7 positions matching TRBD1. The germline gives CDR1 SGHRS, CDR2 YFSETQ. The ends lost 2 bases at V and 1 base at J; junction bases unmatched: 6. The CDR3 extends over 15 amino acids. The DNA of the CDR3 is TGCGCCAGCAGCTTTGGGGGACAGAGTTCCTACGAGCAGTACTTC. It encodes CASSFGGQSSYEQYF.

The chain couples TRBV10-1 to TRBJ1-2; D gene uncertain. Trimming removed 2 bases from V and 1 base from J, with 8 bases in between. The V gene's germline CDR1 is WNHNN and CDR2 SYGVQD (reference sequence). This CDR3 is 14 amino acids long. The CDR3 DNA sequence: TGCGCCAGCAGTGAGAGAGGAATTAACTATGGCTACACCTTC. This gives the protein CASSERGINYGYTF.

V gene TRBV12-1 combines with J gene TRBJ2-3; the table names TRBD2, a call not compared with the DNA. TRBV12-1 is noted as a pseudogene. The CDR3 is 16 amino acids. The CDR3 nucleotides read TGTGCCAGCAGCTTTGCGAGGCTAGCGGACACAGATACGCAGTATTTT. It encodes CASSFARLADTDTQYF.

The rearrangement uses TRBV2 and TRBJ1-3; the D gene is possibly TRBD1 (6 bases). CDR1 is SNHLY, CDR2 FYNNEI, per germline. Trimming shortened V by 10 bases and J by 4 bases, and 17 bases separated the two germline ends. This CDR3 comprises 14 residues. CDR3 DNA sequence: TGTGCCACCCTCTGGCGGGGGCAAGGAAACACCATATATTTT. As protein: CATLWRGQGNTIYF.

The chain is built from TRBV5-1 and TRBJ2-3; TRBD1 aligns across 7 bases. There are 16 residues in the CDR3. Looked up from germline, CDR1 is SGHRS and CDR2 is YFSETQ. Trimming removed 4 bases from V and 0 bases from J; junction bases left unmatched: 8. The CDR3 DNA follows: TGCGCCAGCAGCCCGAGACAGGGCGGGAGCACAGATACGCAGTATTTT. This encodes CASSPRQGGSTDTQYF.

CDR3 amino acids: CASSFRTGDPYEQYF. The CDR3 DNA reads TGTGCCAGCAGTTTCAGGACAGGGGACCCCTACGAGCAGTACTTC. V and J are TRBV6-2 or TRBV6-3 and TRBJ2-7, with 9 bases that match TRBD1. CDR1 is MNHEY and CDR2 is SVGEGT in the germline V gene. V was clipped by 4 bases and J by 2 bases; unmatched bases: 6. There are 15 residues in the CDR3.

The chain employs TRBV11-2 and TRBJ1-5; the D gene is possibly TRBD1 (5 bases). Germline CDR1 and CDR2: SGHAT and FQNNGV. CDR3 length: 12 residues. V was clipped by 4 bases and J by 5 bases, with 6 bases between them. In nucleotides, the CDR3 is TGTGCCAGCAGCTCAGGGTATCAGCCCCAGCATTTT. Translating it yields CASSSGYQPQHF.

The chain is built from TRBV6-2 or TRBV6-3 and TRBJ1-2, with 9 bases fitting TRBD1. CDR1 and CDR2 from the germline V gene are MNHEY and SVGEGT. The CDR3 extends over 14 amino acids. Trimming took 2 bases from V and 14 from J; bases not matched to a gene: 12. The CDR3 reads CASSYATGGSLGTF. The CDR3 bases are TGTGCCAGCAGTTACGCGACAGGGGGAAGTTTGGGAACCTTC.